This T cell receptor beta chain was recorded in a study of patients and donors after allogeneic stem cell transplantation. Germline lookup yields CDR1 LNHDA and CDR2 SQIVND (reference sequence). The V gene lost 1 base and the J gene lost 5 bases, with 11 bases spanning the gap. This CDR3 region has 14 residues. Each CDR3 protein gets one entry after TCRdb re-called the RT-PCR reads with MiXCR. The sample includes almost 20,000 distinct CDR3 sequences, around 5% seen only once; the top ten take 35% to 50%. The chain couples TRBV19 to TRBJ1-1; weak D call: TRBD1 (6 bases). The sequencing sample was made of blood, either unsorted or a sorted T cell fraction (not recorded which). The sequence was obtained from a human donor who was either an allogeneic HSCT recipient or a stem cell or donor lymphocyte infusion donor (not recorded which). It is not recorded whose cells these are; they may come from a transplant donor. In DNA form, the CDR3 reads TGTGCCAGTAGTATAGCGAGGGGGGAGACTGAAGCTTTCTTT. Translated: CASSIARGETEAFF.